The 7 T cell receptor beta chains presented below share a single source sample, sequenced in a study of cytomegalovirus exposure and HLA in healthy donors. Primers for the PCR totalled 60 Vbeta and 13 Jbeta. Produced via immunoSEQ multiplex PCR; TCRdb's table is partial and in-frame only. This sample's clone table lists some 64,000 clones. Source material: PBMCs. All receptors come from a woman younger than 45 in good health and CMV-seronegative.

This chain connects TRBV10-3 to TRBJ2-1; 11 bases agree with TRBD1. J gave up 8 bases and V 4 bases, and 7 bases lay outside the gene matches. The germline gives CDR1 ENHRY, CDR2 SYGVKD. There are 15 residues in the CDR3. CDR3 bases: TGTGCCATCAGTGGCCCGGGACAGGGGGTCTATGAGCAGTTCTTC. Translating it yields CAISGPGQGVYEQFF.

The DNA for the CDR3 is TGTGCCAGCAGTTTGGCAGGGGCGGGCTACACCTTC. Its translation is CASSLAGAGYTF. This chain links TRBV28 with TRBJ1-2, with D maybe TRBD1 (6 bases). The CDR3 covers 12 residues. Germline V gene data show CDR1 as MDHEN and CDR2 as SYDVKM. The V gene lost 3 bases and the J gene lost 8 bases, with 10 bases spanning the gap.

This rearrangement joins TRBV30 to TRBJ2-7; 8 bases align to TRBD2. The CDR3 length is 16 residues. Germline trimming cut 2 bases from V and 4 bases from J; bases unmatched to any gene: 13. CDR1 GTSNPN and CDR2 SVGIG come from the germline V gene (reference sequence). In nucleotides, the CDR3 is TGTGCCTGGAGTACCCCCGGGAGGGTGTCGGAATACGAGCAGTACTTC. Translated, it gives CAWSTPGRVSEYEQYF.

This chain connects TRBV2 to TRBJ2-7; 8 bases are a match to TRBD1. The CDR3 has 15 amino acids. The junction had 6 bases not matched to a gene; V was cut back by 3 bases and J by 2 bases. The V gene's germline CDR1 is SNHLY and CDR2 FYNNEI. The CDR3 is CASSEGQAWTYEQYF. The CDR3 region has the DNA TGTGCCAGCAGTGAGGGACAGGCATGGACCTACGAGCAGTACTTC.

The chain combines TRBV7-3 with TRBJ2-3; the D gene is possibly TRBD2 (5 bases). The CDR3 has 15 amino acids. Trimming shortened V by 5 bases and J by 2 bases, and 14 bases separated the two germline ends. Germline values: CDR1 SGHTA, CDR2 FQGTGA. CDR3 sequence: CASSQGGRDTDTQYF. The CDR3 region has the DNA TGTGCCAGCAGCCAAGGAGGTCGGGACACAGATACGCAGTATTTT.

The chain's CDR3 is CASSQDVYPGTVGTDTQYF. The CDR3 bases are TGCGCCAGCAGCCAAGATGTTTACCCCGGGACAGTTGGGACAGATACGCAGTATTTT. The chain employs TRBV4-1 and TRBJ2-3, with 7 bases aligning to TRBD1. The trim removed 0 bases at V and 3 bases at J, leaving 15 bases unmatched. The CDR3 runs to 19 residues. Germline V CDR1 and CDR2: MGHRA, YSYEKL.

This sequence joins TRBV11-2 and TRBJ2-7; TRBD2 is a possible D gene (6 bases). Trimming removed 0 bases from V and 4 bases from J, with 16 bases in between. The germline gives CDR1 SGHAT, CDR2 FQNNGV. CDR3 length equals 16 residues. CDR3 sequence: CASSLDSGGGPYEQYF. The CDR3 DNA reads as TGTGCCAGCAGCTTAGATAGTGGGGGAGGCCCGTACGAGCAGTACTTC.